This is a list of T cell receptor beta chains from one sample in a study of early T cells in non-severe SARS-CoV-2 infection. A single record per CDR3 protein comes from TCRdb applying MiXCR to the 5' RACE reads. The sample shows about 35,000 distinct CDR3 sequences, 4.5% to 7% of them seen only once. The sample was whole blood, taken at baseline. These receptors all come from an adult who was a healthcare worker with PCR-confirmed SARS-CoV-2 infection or an uninfected control (not recorded which). CDR3s include the opening cysteine and the closing phenylalanine or tryptophan. A D gene is named only where the DNA matches it firmly. Clone size appears in some rows only: once, few, many, or a class for an expanded clone.

j_call d_call clone_size v_call cdr3_nt cdr3_aa
TRBJ2-5 TRBD1 many TRBV19 TGTGCCAGTAGTGCAACCTGGGACAGGGGACGGGAGACCCAGTACTTC CASSATWDRGRETQYF
TRBJ2-7 NA many TRBV7-2 TGTGCCAGCGCCACGGGACCTGCTACCCCTGAGCAGTACTTC CASATGPATPEQYF
TRBJ2-2 NA NA TRBV29-1 TGCAGCGTTGAAGGACGCGGGGAGCTGTTTTTT CSVEGRGELFF
TRBJ1-1 NA many TRBV6-4 TGTGCCAGCAGTGACTCCGGGACAAACACTGAAGCTTTCTTT CASSDSGTNTEAFF
TRBJ2-2 TRBD2 few TRBV11-2 TGTGCCAGCAGCCCGGGACTAGCGGAGAACACCGGGGAGCTGTTTTTT CASSPGLAENTGELFF
TRBJ1-2 NA many TRBV18 TGTGCCAGCTCACCAACAGGGAACTATGGCTACACCTTC CASSPTGNYGYTF
TRBJ1-1 NA few TRBV7-9 TGTGCCAGCAGCTTAGCGTTGGGACGCAACACTGAAGCTTTCTTT CASSLALGRNTEAFF
TRBJ2-1 NA NA TRBV20-1 TGCAGTGCTTCCCGCGGCGGGGATGAGCAGTTCTTC CSASRGGDEQFF
TRBJ2-7 NA many TRBV29-1 TGCAGCGTTCGAGTGGGGACGTACGAGCAGTACTTC CSVRVGTYEQYF
TRBJ2-3 TRBD1 many TRBV6-5 TGTGCCGGTAGTGACCCCGGGACAGGGCCAGATACGCAGTATTTT CAGSDPGTGPDTQYF
TRBJ1-1 NA NA TRBV2 TGTGCCAGCAGTCCGAGCGGGAACACTGAAGCTTTCTTT CASSPSGNTEAFF
TRBJ2-7 NA many TRBV9 TGTGCCAGCAGCGTAGGATGGGGCGACGGGTCCTACGAGCAGTACTTC CASSVGWGDGSYEQYF
TRBJ2-7 NA many TRBV5-1 TGCGCCAGCAGCGAGCCGGACGTCCCATCCTACGAGCAGTACTTC CASSEPDVPSYEQYF
TRBJ2-7 NA many TRBV20-1 TGCAGTGCTAGAGTTTCCAGCTACGAGCAGTACTTC CSARVSSYEQYF
TRBJ1-2 NA many TRBV6-5 TGTGCCAGCAGTTACACCGGGGCAGTTGGCTACACCTTC CASSYTGAVGYTF
TRBJ2-7 NA many TRBV9 TGTGCCAGCAGCGTAGGTCTAACCGAAGAGCAGTACTTC CASSVGLTEEQYF
TRBJ1-6 NA many TRBV9 TGTGCCAGCAGCGTAGAGGGCCAGAATTCACCCCTCCACTTT CASSVEGQNSPLHF
TRBJ2-7 TRBD1 few TRBV7-2 TGTGCCAGCAGCTTAGGGTGGCAGGGGGCTGGGGAGCAGTACTTC CASSLGWQGAGEQYF
TRBJ1-1 NA many TRBV12-3/TRBV12-4 TGTGCCAGCAGTCCCCGATGGGGGATGAACACTGAAGCTTTCTTT CASSPRWGMNTEAFF
TRBJ2-3 NA many TRBV9 TGTGCCAGCAGCACCCCCGGGATCCCAGGGAGGGATACGCAGTATTTT CASSTPGIPGRDTQYF
TRBJ2-1 TRBD2 NA TRBV12-3/TRBV12-4 TGTGCCAGCAGTTTACTAGCGGGGGGGCATAATGAGCAGTTCTTC CASSLLAGGHNEQFF
TRBJ2-2 NA few TRBV30 TGTGCCTGTTACAGGAACACCGGGGAGCTGTTTTTT CACYRNTGELFF
TRBJ1-1 NA NA TRBV29-1 TGCAGCGCCACAATACGTCGGGCTGAAGCTTTCTTT CSATIRRAEAFF
TRBJ2-7 NA many TRBV18 TGTGCCAGCTCCGGGCTGCTCGAGCAGTACTTC CASSGLLEQYF
TRBJ1-5 TRBD1 many TRBV5-6 TGTGCCAGCAGCCGCTCCTATGGGACAGCTAGAAATCAGCCCCAGCATTTT CASSRSYGTARNQPQHF
TRBJ1-1 TRBD1 many TRBV6-2/TRBV6-3 TGTGCCAGCAGTAAACAGGGGTACACTGAAGCTTTCTTT CASSKQGYTEAFF
TRBJ1-2 NA many TRBV5-6 TGTGCCAGCAGCCGATGGGGGGATCCATACTATGGCTACACCTTC CASSRWGDPYYGYTF
TRBJ2-1 TRBD2 many TRBV2 TGTGCCAGCAGTGGGGGACTAGCGGGGCCGAATGAGCAGTTCTTC CASSGGLAGPNEQFF
TRBJ2-7 NA many TRBV10-3 TGTGCCATCAGTGTCTCCTACGAGCAGTACTTC CAISVSYEQYF
TRBJ2-7 TRBD2 many TRBV13 TGTGCCAGCAGCTTTCGGGGGGAAGGGTACGAGCAGTACTTC CASSFRGEGYEQYF
TRBJ2-7 NA many TRBV4-2 TGTGCCAGCAGCCAAGAAGATTTCTCCTACGAGCAGTACTTC CASSQEDFSYEQYF
TRBJ1-6 TRBD1 few TRBV7-9 TGTGCCAGCAGCCCTGGGGACAGAGAATCACCCCTCCACTTT CASSPGDRESPLHF
TRBJ1-1 NA NA TRBV14 TGTGCCAGCAGCCAACCGCTGGGAGTGAACACTGAAGCTTTCTTT CASSQPLGVNTEAFF
TRBJ1-2 NA many TRBV29-1 TGCAGCGTGAAGACAGGAAAGTATTATGGCTACACCTTC CSVKTGKYYGYTF
TRBJ1-6 TRBD1 few TRBV5-4 TGTGCCAGCAGCTTTACCTCGGGACAGGGTTATTCTGCCTATAATTCACCCCTCCACTTT CASSFTSGQGYSAYNSPLHF
TRBJ2-5 TRBD1 many TRBV4-2 TGTGCCAGCAGCCCAGTGACAGGGGAGGAGGAGACCCAGTACTTC CASSPVTGEEETQYF
TRBJ2-2 NA many TRBV4-1 TGCGCCAGCAGCCATCTCGACCGGCCCGGGGAGCTGTTTTTT CASSHLDRPGELFF
TRBJ2-7 TRBD2 many TRBV2 TGTGCCAGCAGTGAGGGACTAGCGGGGGAACCCTACGAGCAGTACTTC CASSEGLAGEPYEQYF
TRBJ2-3 NA many TRBV7-9 TGTGCCAGCAGCTTTAACCTTCTCACGGCGGACACAGATACGCAGTATTTT CASSFNLLTADTDTQYF
TRBJ1-6 NA many TRBV6-4 TGTGCCAGCAGTGACTCGAGCGGGAATAATTCACCCCTCCACTTT CASSDSSGNNSPLHF
TRBJ2-7 NA NA TRBV7-8 TGTGCCAGCAGCCATCCAATGGGTAAAGACAGACCCCTTACCTACGAGCAGTACTTC CASSHPMGKDRPLTYEQYF
TRBJ2-3 TRBD1 NA TRBV20-1 TGCAGTGCTCTCAGGGGGTCTCAAGAGGTTACGCAGTATTTT CSALRGSQEVTQYF
TRBJ2-2 NA many TRBV7-9 TGTGCCAGCAGCTTATACGGCCGGAACACCGGGGAGCTGTTTTTT CASSLYGRNTGELFF
TRBJ2-1 TRBD2 many TRBV7-8 TGTGCCAGCAGCTTAGACGGGCTAGCGGGGAGTCGAAGCTCCTACAATGAGCAGTTCTTC CASSLDGLAGSRSSYNEQFF
TRBJ2-5 TRBD1 few TRBV10-3 TGTGCCATCAGTGTGGGGACAGACTTCGAGACCCAGTACTTC CAISVGTDFETQYF
TRBJ1-5 NA many TRBV4-3 TGCGCCAGCAGCCAAGATTCGGGGACCGGGGAGCCCCAGCATTTT CASSQDSGTGEPQHF
TRBJ2-1 NA many TRBV10-3 TGTGCCAGCATGAACAGGAATGAGCAGTTCTTC CASMNRNEQFF
TRBJ2-1 TRBD2 many TRBV6-5 TGTGCCAGCAGTTACCTTCGGGGGGAGGGCAACAATGAGCAGTTCTTC CASSYLRGEGNNEQFF